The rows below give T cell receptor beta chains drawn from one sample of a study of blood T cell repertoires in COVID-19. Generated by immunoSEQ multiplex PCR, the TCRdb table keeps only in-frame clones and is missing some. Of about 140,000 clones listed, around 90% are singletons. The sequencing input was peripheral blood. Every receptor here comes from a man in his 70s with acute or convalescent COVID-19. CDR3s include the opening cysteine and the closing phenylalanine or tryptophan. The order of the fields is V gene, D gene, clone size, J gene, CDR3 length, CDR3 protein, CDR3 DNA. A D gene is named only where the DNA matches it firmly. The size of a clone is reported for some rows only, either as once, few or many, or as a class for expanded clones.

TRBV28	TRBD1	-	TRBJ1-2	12	CASRRQGGGGAF	TGTGCCAGCCGCAGACAGGGTGGAGGGGGCGCCTTC
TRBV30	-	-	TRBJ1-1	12	CAFRGKKAEAFF	TGTGCCTTCAGGGGAAAGAAGGCTGAAGCTTTCTTT
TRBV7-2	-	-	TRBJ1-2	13	CASSLVQGYGYTF	TGTGCCAGCAGCTTAGTCCAGGGCTATGGCTACACCTTC
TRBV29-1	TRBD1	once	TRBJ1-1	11	CSGGGQREAFF	TGCAGCGGGGGGGGACAGCGTGAAGCTTTCTTT
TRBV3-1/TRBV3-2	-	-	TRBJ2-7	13	CASSSRNNYEQYF	TGTGCCAGCAGCAGCCGTAATAACTACGAGCAGTACTTC
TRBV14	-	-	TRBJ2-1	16	CASSQGTRAPGREQFF	TGTGCCAGCAGCCAGGGTACGCGGGCCCCCGGGCGGGAGCAGTTCTTC
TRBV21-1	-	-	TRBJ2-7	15	CASSKGGDRGYEQYF	TGTGCCAGCAGCAAGGGAGGGGACAGGGGGTACGAGCAGTACTTC
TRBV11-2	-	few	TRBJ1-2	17	CASSSLGPKPGAYGYTF	TGTGCCAGCAGCTCATTGGGGCCCAAACCTGGAGCCTATGGCTACACCTTC
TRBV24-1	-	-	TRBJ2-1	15	CATSGRGSSYNEQFF	TGTGCCACCAGTGGACGGGGGAGCTCCTACAATGAGCAGTTCTTC
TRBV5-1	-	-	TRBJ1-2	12	CASSEQNYGYTF	TGCGCCAGCAGCGAACAGAACTATGGCTACACCTTC
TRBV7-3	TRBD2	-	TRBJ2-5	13	CASGRVAGETQYF	TGTGCCAGCGGCCGGGTAGCGGGCGAGACCCAGTACTTC
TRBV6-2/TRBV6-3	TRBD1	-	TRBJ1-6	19	CASSYPGQVFSYVGSPLHF	TGTGCCAGCAGTTACCCCGGACAGGTTTTCTCTTACGTTGGTTCACCCCTCCACTTT
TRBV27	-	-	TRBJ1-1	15	CASRGGTRGDTEAFF	TGTGCCAGCAGGGGAGGGACTAGGGGGGACACTGAAGCTTTCTTT
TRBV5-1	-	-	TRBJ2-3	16	CASSLWRVASTDTQYF	TGCGCCAGCAGCTTATGGAGGGTAGCTAGCACAGATACGCAGTATTTT
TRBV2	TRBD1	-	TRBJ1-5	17	CASSAIGTGNSNQPQHF	TGTGCCAGCAGTGCGATTGGGACAGGGAATAGCAATCAGCCCCAGCATTTT
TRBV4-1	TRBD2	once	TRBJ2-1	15	CASSQEGGLAKVQFF	TGCGCCAGCAGCCAAGAGGGGGGACTAGCGAAGGTGCAGTTCTTC
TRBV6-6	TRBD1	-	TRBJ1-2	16	CASRDPTGAEGYGYTF	TGTGCCAGCAGGGACCCTACAGGGGCAGAGGGCTATGGCTACACCTTC
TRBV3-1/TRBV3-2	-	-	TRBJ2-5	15	CASSPKSGSRETQYF	TGTGCCAGCAGCCCTAAATCGGGGTCTAGAGAGACCCAGTACTTC
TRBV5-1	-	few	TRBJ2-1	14	CASSAGTLGNEQFF	TGCGCCAGCAGCGCCGGGACTCTCGGAAATGAGCAGTTCTTC
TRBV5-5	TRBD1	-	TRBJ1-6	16	CASTTDRGSGNSPLHF	TGTGCCAGCACCACGGACAGGGGCAGCGGTAATTCACCCCTCCACTTT
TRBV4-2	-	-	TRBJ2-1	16	CASSQDSTGSYNEQFF	TGTGCCAGCAGCCAAGATTCTACAGGATCCTACAATGAGCAGTTCTTC
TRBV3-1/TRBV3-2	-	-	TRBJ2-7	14	CASSQASGVSEQYF	TGTGCCAGCAGCCAAGCTTCAGGGGTGAGCGAGCAGTACTTC
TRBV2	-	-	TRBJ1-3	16	CATATGTSSSGNTIYF	TGTGCCACCGCGACCGGGACATCCAGCTCTGGAAACACCATATATTTT
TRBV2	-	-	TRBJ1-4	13	CASSGQLNEKLFF	TGTGCCAGCAGTGGACAGCTGAATGAAAAACTGTTTTTT
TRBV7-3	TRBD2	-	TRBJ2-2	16	CASSLNPSGRPGELFF	TGTGCCAGCAGCTTAAACCCTAGCGGGAGACCCGGGGAGCTGTTTTTT